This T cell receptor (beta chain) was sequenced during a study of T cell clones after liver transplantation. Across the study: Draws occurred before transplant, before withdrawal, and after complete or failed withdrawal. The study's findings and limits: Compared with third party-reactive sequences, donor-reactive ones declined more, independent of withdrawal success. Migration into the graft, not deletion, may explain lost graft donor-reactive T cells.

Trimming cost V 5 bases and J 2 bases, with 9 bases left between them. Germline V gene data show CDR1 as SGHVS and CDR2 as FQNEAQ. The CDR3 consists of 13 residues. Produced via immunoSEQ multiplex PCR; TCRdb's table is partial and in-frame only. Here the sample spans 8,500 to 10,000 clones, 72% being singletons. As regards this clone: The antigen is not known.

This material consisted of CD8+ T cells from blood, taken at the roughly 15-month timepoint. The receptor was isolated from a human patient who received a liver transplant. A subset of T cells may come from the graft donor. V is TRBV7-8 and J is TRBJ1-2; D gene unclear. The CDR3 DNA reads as TGTGCCAGCAGCCTAGACGGGAACTATGGCTACACCTTC. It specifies CASSLDGNYGYTF.